What follows are 10 T cell receptor beta chains derived from one specimen sequenced in a study of CD8+ T cells in alopecia areata. The treatment denotes: oral pan-JAK inhibitor, 5-10 mg twice daily. Sequencing relied on a cDNA template that was reverse transcribed from extracted RNA. The table came from immunoSEQ multiplex PCR; TCRdb's copy has only in-frame clones and leaves some out. The table shows some 180,000 clones, with about 51% occurring only once. The source material was CD8+ T cells sorted from blood, sampled around week 54, from a patient treated with tofacitinib. These receptors all come from a human donor with alopecia areata.

This clone has more than one count but fewer than ten. V is TRBV5-4 and J is TRBJ2-7; D is uncertain. V was clipped by 2 bases and J by 0 bases, with 6 bases between them. Germline CDR1 SGHNT, CDR2 YYREEE (reference sequence). The CDR3 runs 13 residues. The CDR3 protein is CASSFASSYEQYF. The CDR3 nucleotides read TGTGCCAGCAGCTTCGCCAGCTCCTACGAGCAGTACTTC.

A few counts support this clone. This chain uses TRBV5-1 with TRBJ2-7; 7 bases match TRBD2. Trimming at V came to 0 bases and at J to 2 bases, leaving 8 bases not matched to a gene. The germline V gene has CDR1 SGHRS and CDR2 YFSETQ. This CDR3 contains 16 residues. Written as DNA, the CDR3 is TGCGCCAGCAGCTTGGGATCAGCGGGGACCGCCTACGAGCAGTACTTC. Protein: CASSLGSAGTAYEQYF. The whole variable domain, filled in from reference TRBV5-1 and TRBJ2-7, reads KAGVTQTPRYLIKTRGQQVTLSCSPISGHRSVSWYQQTPGQGLQFLFEYFSETQRNKGNFPGRFSGRQFSNSRSEMNVSTLELGDSALYLCASSLGSAGTAYEQYFGPGTRLTVT.

This chain connects TRBV5-1 to TRBJ2-7, with a weak D call TRBD1 (5 bases). Germline V gene lookup returns CDR1 SGHRS and CDR2 YFSETQ. There are 14 residues in the CDR3. V lost 4 bases and J 5 bases, leaving 16 bases between the germline ends. For the CDR3, the DNA is TGCGCCAGCAGCGAAGGACACAGCAAGGACGAGCAGTACTTC. Translation gives CASSEGHSKDEQYF.

CDR3 DNA sequence: TGTGCCAGCAGTTCGCACCCGACAGGGGCCTACGAGCAGTACTTC. Its translation is CASSSHPTGAYEQYF. V and J are TRBV27 and TRBJ2-7; 8 bases map to TRBD1. With V trimmed by 4 bases and J by 2 bases, 7 bases remained unmatched. This CDR3 contains 15 residues. Germline loops: CDR1 MNHEY, CDR2 SMNVEV (reference sequence).

The rearrangement joins TRBV15 to TRBJ1-1; no clear D gene. Germline CDR1 reads LNHNV; CDR2 reads YYDKDF (reference sequence). The CDR3 is made up of 14 amino acids. Trimming pared 1 base from V and 2 bases from J, leaving 8 bases between. CDR3 coding DNA: TGTGCCACCAGCAGAGGGATGGGCAACACTGAAGCTTTCTTT. As protein: CATSRGMGNTEAFF.

The J gene is TRBJ1-4, the V gene TRBV29-1; D not resolved. The length of the CDR3 is 13 residues. Germline loops: CDR1 SQVTM, CDR2 ANQGSEA. The V and J ends lost 5 bases and 0 bases respectively, with 7 bases between them. CDR3 sequence reads: CSVISSTNEKLFF. The CDR3 nucleotides are TGCAGCGTTATTAGCTCAACTAATGAAAAACTGTTTTTT.

The chain is built from TRBV29-1 and TRBJ2-1, with TRBD1 identical over 7 bases. V trimming: 6 bases; J trimming: 8 bases; junction bases outside the gene matches: 10. The CDR3 totals 13 residues. Per the germline V gene, CDR1 is SQVTM and CDR2 is ANQGSEA. DNA for the CDR3: TGCAGCGTAAAGGGGGCGCGGGTGGATGAGCAGTTCTTC. It yields the protein CSVKGARVDEQFF.

V gene TRBV15 combines with J gene TRBJ2-1; weak D call: TRBD2 (6 bases). Germline values: CDR1 LNHNV, CDR2 YYDKDF (reference sequence). V gave up 7 bases and J gave up 0 bases, with 19 bases separating them. This CDR3 is built from 17 residues. CDR3 DNA: TGTGCCACCACCCCTAGGGGAGGTCAAGGCTCCTACAATGAGCAGTTCTTC. Protein product: CATTPRGGQGSYNEQFF.

The V and J genes are TRBV23-1 and TRBJ1-5; TRBD1 is a possible D gene (6 bases). TRBV23-1 belongs to the ORF category, with a function that is uncertain. This CDR3 region has 16 residues. Trimming cost V 6 bases and J 0 bases, with 15 bases left between them. CDR3 sequence: CASRGQCRYSNQPQHF. Here the CDR3 DNA reads TGCGCCAGCAGAGGACAGTGCCGTTATAGCAATCAGCCCCAGCATTTT.

The gene calls are TRBV27 and TRBJ2-5; 9 nucleotides agree with TRBD2. Trimming took 0 bases from V and 7 from J; bases not matched to a gene: 9. The V gene's germline CDR1 is MNHEY and CDR2 SMNVEV (reference sequence). The CDR3 spans 16 residues. The CDR3 DNA sequence: TGTGCCAGCAGTTTATCGAAGGTGGCGGGAGGGGGGACCCAGTACTTC. As protein: CASSLSKVAGGGTQYF.